Below, 7 T cell receptor beta chains from the same sample are listed, as sequenced in a study of blood T cell repertoires in COVID-19. Sequenced by immunoSEQ multiplex PCR; TCRdb stores in-frame clones only, minus some. The data show 150,000 to 200,000 clones, 65% to 80% seen once. Sequenced input: PBMCs or T cells enriched from blood (not recorded which). The source is a woman aged 45-59 years with acute COVID-19.

This clone was recorded a few times. The chain joins TRBV28 to TRBJ1-2, with 8 bases identical to TRBD1. The CDR3 length is 16 residues. Per the germline V gene, CDR1 is MDHEN and CDR2 is SYDVKM. V dropped 4 bases and J dropped 3; count of bases not matched to a gene: 10. The CDR3 is CASSSPPWTGHYGYTF. The CDR3 bases are TGTGCCAGCAGTTCGCCACCTTGGACAGGGCACTATGGCTACACCTTC.

This chain joins TRBV19 and TRBJ1-1, with 8 nucleotides matching TRBD1. J was trimmed by 2 bases and V by 1 base; bases with no gene match: 12. Germline V lookup: CDR1 LNHDA, CDR2 SQIVND (reference sequence). The CDR3 is 18 amino acids. CDR3 loop: CASSIVARGLRVNTEAFF. DNA of the CDR3: TGTGCCAGTAGTATAGTAGCCAGGGGGCTTAGAGTAAACACTGAAGCTTTCTTT.

This clone has a handful of counts. CDR3 coding DNA: TGTGCCAGCAGGGCGGGTCCTAATGAAAAACTGTTTTTT. Translating it yields CASRAGPNEKLFF. The chain couples TRBV27 to TRBJ1-4; no clear D. Trimming removed 6 bases at V and 3 bases at J, with 8 bases between. The germline V gene has CDR1 MNHEY and CDR2 SMNVEV (reference sequence). This CDR3 comprises 13 residues.

This chain connects TRBV7-9 to TRBJ1-1; TRBD1 aligns across 8 bases. CDR1 and CDR2 (germline): SEHNR, FQNEAQ (reference sequence). Losses at the gene ends were 3 bases for V and 4 bases for J; bases not matched to a gene: 1. The CDR3 extends over 13 amino acids. Here the CDR3 DNA reads TGTGCCAGCAGCTTTGACAGGGGCACTGAAGCTTTCTTT. It codes for CASSFDRGTEAFF.

As for this clone: The same CDR3 arises from other DNA sequences in this sample as well. The CDR3, as DNA: TGTGCCAGCAGCCTAAGCGGGGCCAACGTCCTGACTTTC. Translation gives CASSLSGANVLTF. The chain carries TRBV5-6 and TRBJ2-6; D unclear. The CDR3 length is 13 residues. From germline, CDR1 is SGHDT and CDR2 YYEEEE. V dropped 4 bases and J dropped 4 bases, with 6 bases sitting between them.

This clone was seen just once. This chain links TRBV27 with TRBJ2-5, with 11 positions matching TRBD2. Germline values: CDR1 MNHEY, CDR2 SMNVEV (reference sequence). The CDR3 is 16 amino acids. V shed 5 bases, J shed 7 bases, and the junction held 12 bases outside the gene matches. The CDR3 DNA reads TGTGCCAGCAGTCCCGTAGCGGGGGGGCCGGTGGGGACCCAGTACTTC. Encoded protein: CASSPVAGGPVGTQYF.

The CDR3, as DNA: TGCGCCAGCAGCCAAGATAAGCGGGGGGGAGGAGAGACCCAGTACTTC. Protein sequence: CASSQDKRGGGETQYF. V gene TRBV4-1 combines with J gene TRBJ2-5; TRBD2 aligns across 10 bases. Per germline, CDR1 MGHRA and CDR2 YSYEKL. The J segment lost 4 bases and the V segment lost 0 bases, leaving 5 bases of the junction unmatched. The CDR3 contains 16 residues.